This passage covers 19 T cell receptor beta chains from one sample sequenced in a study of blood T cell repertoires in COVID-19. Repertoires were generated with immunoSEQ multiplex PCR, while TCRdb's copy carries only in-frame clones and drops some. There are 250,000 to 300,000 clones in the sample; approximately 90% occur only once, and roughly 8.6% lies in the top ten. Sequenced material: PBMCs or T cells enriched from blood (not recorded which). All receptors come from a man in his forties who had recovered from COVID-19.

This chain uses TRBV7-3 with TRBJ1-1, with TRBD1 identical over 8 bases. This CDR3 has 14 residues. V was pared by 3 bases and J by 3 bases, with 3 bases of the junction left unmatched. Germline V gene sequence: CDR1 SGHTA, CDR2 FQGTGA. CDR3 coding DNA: TGTGCCAGCAGCTTGGACAGGGAGGACACTGAAGCTTTCTTT. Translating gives CASSLDREDTEAFF.

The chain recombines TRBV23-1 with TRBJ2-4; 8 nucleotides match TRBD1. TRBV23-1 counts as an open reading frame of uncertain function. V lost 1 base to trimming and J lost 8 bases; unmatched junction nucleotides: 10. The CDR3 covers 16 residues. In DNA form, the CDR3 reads TGCGCCAGCAGTCAATGGTCCCCGGCCAGGGGGCACATTCAGTACTTC. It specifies CASSQWSPARGHIQYF.

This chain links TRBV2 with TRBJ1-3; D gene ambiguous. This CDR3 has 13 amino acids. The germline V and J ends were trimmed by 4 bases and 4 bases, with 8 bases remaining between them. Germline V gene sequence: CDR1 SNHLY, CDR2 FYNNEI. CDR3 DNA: TGTGCCAGCAGTGTCAACATCGGAAACACCATATATTTT. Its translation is CASSVNIGNTIYF.

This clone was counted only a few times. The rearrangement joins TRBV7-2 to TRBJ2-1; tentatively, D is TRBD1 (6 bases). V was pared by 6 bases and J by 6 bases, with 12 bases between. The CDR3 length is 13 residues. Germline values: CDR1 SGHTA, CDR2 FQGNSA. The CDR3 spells CASRLGAGNEQFF. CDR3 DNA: TGTGCCAGCAGATTGGGGGCGGGCAATGAGCAGTTCTTC.

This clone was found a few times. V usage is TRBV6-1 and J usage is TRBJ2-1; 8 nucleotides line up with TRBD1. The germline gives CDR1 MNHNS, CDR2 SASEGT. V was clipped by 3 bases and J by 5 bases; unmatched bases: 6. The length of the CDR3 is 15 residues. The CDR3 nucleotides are TGTGCCAGCAGTGATCCGGGACAGGTGAACAATGAGCAGTTCTTC. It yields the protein CASSDPGQVNNEQFF.

The chain's CDR3 is CASSLFIEQRRTEAFF. Written as DNA, the CDR3 is TGTGCCAGCAGCTTATTTATTGAACAAAGGAGAACTGAAGCTTTCTTT. This sequence joins TRBV13 and TRBJ1-1; no firm D call. V was pared by 2 bases and J by 5 bases, with 18 bases between. This CDR3 is built from 16 residues. Looked up from germline, CDR1 is PRHDT and CDR2 is FYEKMQ (reference sequence).

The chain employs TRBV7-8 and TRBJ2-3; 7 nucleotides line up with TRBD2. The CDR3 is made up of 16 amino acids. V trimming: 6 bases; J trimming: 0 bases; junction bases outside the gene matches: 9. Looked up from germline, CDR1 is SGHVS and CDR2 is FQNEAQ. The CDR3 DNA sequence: TGTGCCAGCAGTGGGAGGGGCGGAAAGAGCACAGATACGCAGTATTTT. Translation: CASSGRGGKSTDTQYF. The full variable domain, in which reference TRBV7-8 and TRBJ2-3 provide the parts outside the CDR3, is GAGVSQSPRYKVAKRGQDVALRCDPISGHVSLFWYQQALGQGPEFLTYFQNEAQLDKSGLPSDRFFAERPEGSVSTLKIQRTQQEDSAVYLCASSGRGGKSTDTQYFGPGTRLTVL.

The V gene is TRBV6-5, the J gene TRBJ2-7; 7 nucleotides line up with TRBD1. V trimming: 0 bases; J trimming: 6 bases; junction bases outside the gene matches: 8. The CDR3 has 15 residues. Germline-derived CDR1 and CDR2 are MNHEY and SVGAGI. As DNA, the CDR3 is TGTGCCAGCAGTTACTCGACAGGGAATGGTGGCGAGCAGTACTTC. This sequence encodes CASSYSTGNGGEQYF.

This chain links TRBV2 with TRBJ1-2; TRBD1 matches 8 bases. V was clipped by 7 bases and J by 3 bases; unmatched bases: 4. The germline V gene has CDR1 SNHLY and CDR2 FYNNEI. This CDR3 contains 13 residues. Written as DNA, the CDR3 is TGTGCCAGCACGGACAGGGAACACTATGGCTACACCTTC. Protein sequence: CASTDREHYGYTF.

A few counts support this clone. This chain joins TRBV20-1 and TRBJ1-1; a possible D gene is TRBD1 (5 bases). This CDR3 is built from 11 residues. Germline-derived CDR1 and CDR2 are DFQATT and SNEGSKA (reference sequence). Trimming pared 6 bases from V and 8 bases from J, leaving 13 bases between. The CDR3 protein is CSARFWTEAFF. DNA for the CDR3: TGCAGTGCAAGATTCTGGACAGAAGCTTTCTTT.

The CDR3 is CASSLDRNYGYTF. DNA of the CDR3: TGTGCCAGCAGTCTCGACAGGAACTATGGCTACACCTTC. This sequence joins TRBV12-3 or TRBV12-4 and TRBJ1-2, with D possibly matching TRBD1 (6 bases). Trimming left V 5 bases short and J 2 bases short, with 9 bases between. This CDR3 contains 13 residues.

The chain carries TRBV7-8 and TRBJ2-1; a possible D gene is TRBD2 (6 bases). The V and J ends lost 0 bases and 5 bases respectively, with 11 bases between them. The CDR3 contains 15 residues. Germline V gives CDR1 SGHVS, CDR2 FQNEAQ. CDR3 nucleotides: TGTGCCAGCAGCTTAGCGGAGGGCGGTCACAATGAGCAGTTCTTC. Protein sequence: CASSLAEGGHNEQFF.

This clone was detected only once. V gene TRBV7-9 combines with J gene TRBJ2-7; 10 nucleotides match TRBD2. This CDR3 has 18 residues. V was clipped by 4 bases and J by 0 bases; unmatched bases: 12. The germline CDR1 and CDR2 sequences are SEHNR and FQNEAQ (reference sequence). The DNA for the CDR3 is TGTGCCAGCAGCTCGCGGACAGGGCTAGCGGGAGCCTCCTACGAGCAGTACTTC. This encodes CASSSRTGLAGASYEQYF.

The DNA for the CDR3 is TGTGCCAGCAGTGAACGGGACAGAGGCAATGAGCAGTTCTTC. Its translation is CASSERDRGNEQFF. V and J are TRBV2 and TRBJ2-1; TRBD1 agrees at 7 bases. J was trimmed by 6 bases and V by 2 bases; bases with no gene match: 4. The CDR3 runs to 14 residues. Germline CDR1 is SNHLY and CDR2 is FYNNEI.

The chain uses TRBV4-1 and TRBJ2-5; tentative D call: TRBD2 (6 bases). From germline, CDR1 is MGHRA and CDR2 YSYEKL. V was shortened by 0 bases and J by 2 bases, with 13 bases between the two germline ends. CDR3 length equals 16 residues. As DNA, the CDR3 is TGCGCCAGCAGCCAAGAAATGGGACTGCCTCAAGAGACCCAGTACTTC. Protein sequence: CASSQEMGLPQETQYF.

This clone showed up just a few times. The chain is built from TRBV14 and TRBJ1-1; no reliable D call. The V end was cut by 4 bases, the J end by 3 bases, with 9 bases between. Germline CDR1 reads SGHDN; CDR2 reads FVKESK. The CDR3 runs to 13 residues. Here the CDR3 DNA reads TGTGCCAGCAGCCTTATTATCGACACTGAAGCTTTCTTT. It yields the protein CASSLIIDTEAFF.

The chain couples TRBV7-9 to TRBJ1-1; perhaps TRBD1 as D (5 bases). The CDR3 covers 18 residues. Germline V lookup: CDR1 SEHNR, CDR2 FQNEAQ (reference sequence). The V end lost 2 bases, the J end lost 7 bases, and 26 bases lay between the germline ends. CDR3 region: CASSLSKQDNVGLDEAFF. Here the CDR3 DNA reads TGTGCCAGCAGCTTAAGTAAACAGGACAACGTGGGGCTGGATGAAGCTTTCTTT.

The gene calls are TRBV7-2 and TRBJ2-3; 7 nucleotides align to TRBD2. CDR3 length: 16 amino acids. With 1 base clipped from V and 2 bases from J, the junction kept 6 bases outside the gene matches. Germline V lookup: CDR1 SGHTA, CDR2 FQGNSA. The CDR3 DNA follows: TGTGCCAGCAGCTTAGTTGGTAGCGGGTTCACAGATACGCAGTATTTT. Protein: CASSLVGSGFTDTQYF.

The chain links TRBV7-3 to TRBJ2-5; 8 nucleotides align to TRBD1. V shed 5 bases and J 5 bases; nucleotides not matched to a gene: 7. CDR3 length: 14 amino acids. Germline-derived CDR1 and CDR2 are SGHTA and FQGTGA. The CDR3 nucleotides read TGTGCCAGCAGCCTCGACAGGGGTCGGGAGACCCAGTACTTC. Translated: CASSLDRGRETQYF.